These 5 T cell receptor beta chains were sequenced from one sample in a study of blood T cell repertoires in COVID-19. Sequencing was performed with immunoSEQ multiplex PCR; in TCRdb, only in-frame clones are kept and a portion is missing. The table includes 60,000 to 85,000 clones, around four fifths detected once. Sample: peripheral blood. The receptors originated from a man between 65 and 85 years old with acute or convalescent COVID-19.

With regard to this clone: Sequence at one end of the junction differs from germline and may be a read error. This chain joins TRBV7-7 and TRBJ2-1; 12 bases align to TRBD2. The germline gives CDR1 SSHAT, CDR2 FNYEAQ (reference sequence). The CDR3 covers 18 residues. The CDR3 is CASSLEASGRGSYNEQFF. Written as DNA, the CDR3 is TGTGCTAGCAGCTTAGAGGCTAGCGGGAGGGGTTCCTACAATGAGCAGTTCTTC.

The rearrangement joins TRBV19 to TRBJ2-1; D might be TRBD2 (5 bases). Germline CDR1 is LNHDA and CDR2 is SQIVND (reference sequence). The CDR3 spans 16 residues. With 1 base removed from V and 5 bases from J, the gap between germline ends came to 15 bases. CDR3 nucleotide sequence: TGTGCCAGTAGTATAGTAGCCAGCGGTCTTCACAATGAGCAGTTCTTC. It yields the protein CASSIVASGLHNEQFF.

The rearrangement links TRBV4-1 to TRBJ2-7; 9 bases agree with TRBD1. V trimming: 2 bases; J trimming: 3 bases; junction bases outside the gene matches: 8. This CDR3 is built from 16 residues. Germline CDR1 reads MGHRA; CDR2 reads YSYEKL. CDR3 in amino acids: CASSQTLGTGFYEQYF. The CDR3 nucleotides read TGCGCCAGCAGCCAAACCCTCGGGACAGGGTTCTACGAGCAGTACTTC.

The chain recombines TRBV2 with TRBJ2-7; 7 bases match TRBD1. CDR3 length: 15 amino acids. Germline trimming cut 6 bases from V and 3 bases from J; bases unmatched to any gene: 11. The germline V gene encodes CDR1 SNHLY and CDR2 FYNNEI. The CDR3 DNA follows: TGTGCCAGCAGGGCTGGGGGACAGACTATCTACGAGCAGTACTTC. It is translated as CASRAGGQTIYEQYF.

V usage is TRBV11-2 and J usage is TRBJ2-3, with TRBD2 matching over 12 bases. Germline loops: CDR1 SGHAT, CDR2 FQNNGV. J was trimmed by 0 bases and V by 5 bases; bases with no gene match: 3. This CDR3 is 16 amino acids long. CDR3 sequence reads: CASSRGLAGSTDTQYF. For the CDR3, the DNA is TGTGCCAGCAGCCGTGGACTAGCGGGAAGCACAGATACGCAGTATTTT.